This TCR beta chain emerged from a study of blood T cell repertoires in COVID-19. This clone showed up just a few times. Data came from immunoSEQ multiplex PCR; TCRdb stores just in-frame clones and leaves some out. The data hold about 190,000 clones, with around 84% observed a single time. After removal of 2 bases from V and 6 bases from J, the junction contained 7 bases not matched to a gene. This CDR3 spans 14 amino acids. Germline V gene sequence: CDR1 SGHRS, CDR2 YFSETQ. Sequenced sample: peripheral blood. The rearrangement uses TRBV5-1 and TRBJ1-2, with TRBD1 matching 7 bases. The receptor was derived from a human donor in a cohort sampled during active COVID-19. The CDR3 nucleotides are TGCGCCAGCAGCTTCGACAGGGTGGCCGATGGCTACACCTTC. This translates into CASSFDRVADGYTF. Looking up the rest from reference TRBV5-1 and TRBJ1-2 gives the full variable domain: KAGVTQTPRYLIKTRGQQVTLSCSPISGHRSVSWYQQTPGQGLQFLFEYFSETQRNKGNFPGRFSGRQFSNSRSEMNVSTLELGDSALYLCASSFDRVADGYTFGSGTRLTVV.